One sample yielded the 24 T cell receptor beta chains listed below, sequenced in a study of cytomegalovirus exposure and HLA in healthy donors. Use of 60 Vbeta and 13 Jbeta primers characterized the PCR. Clones were sequenced by immunoSEQ multiplex PCR, and TCRdb holds only the in-frame ones, with some missing. Of over 140,000 clones listed, 80% are singletons. Sequencing input: PBMCs. These receptor sequences come from a man aged 50 to 60 in good health and CMV-seronegative.

The chain combines TRBV2 with TRBJ1-5; 8 positions agree with TRBD1. V was clipped by 6 bases and J by 8 bases; unmatched bases: 9. This CDR3 contains 14 residues. The V gene's germline CDR1 is SNHLY and CDR2 FYNNEI. The CDR3 here is CASRDDRGGEPQHF. CDR3 nucleotides: TGTGCCAGCAGGGACGACAGGGGAGGAGAGCCCCAGCATTTT. The full variable domain, completed using reference TRBV2 and TRBJ1-5, is EPEVTQTPSHQVTQMGQEVILRCVPISNHLYFYWYRQILGQKVEFLVSFYNNEISEKSEIFDDQFSVERPDGSNFTLKIRSTKLEDSAMYFCASRDDRGGEPQHFGDGTRLSIL.

This sequence joins TRBV30 and TRBJ2-7; maybe TRBD2 (6 bases). Germline CDR1 reads GTSNPN; CDR2 reads SVGIG (reference sequence). This CDR3 comprises 14 residues. Trimming removed 1 base at V and 0 bases at J, with 10 bases between. CDR3 DNA: TGTGCCTGGAGTGGGGGGGAGAGCTCCTACGAGCAGTACTTC. This gives the protein CAWSGGESSYEQYF.

The chain recombines TRBV4-1 with TRBJ1-1; D possibly corresponds to TRBD1 (5 bases). This CDR3 has 17 residues. V was shortened by 4 bases and J by 0 bases, with 18 bases between the two germline ends. CDR1 is MGHRA, CDR2 YSYEKL, per germline. CDR3 sequence (DNA): TGCGCCAGCAGCCCAAGGCGGGGCGGAAAAATGAACACTGAAGCTTTCTTT. Translating gives CASSPRRGGKMNTEAFF.

The CDR3 is CASSTGTGDYNEQFF. CDR3 DNA sequence: TGTGCCAGTAGTACAGGGACAGGGGACTACAATGAGCAGTTCTTC. V is TRBV19 and J is TRBJ2-1; TRBD1 matches at 10 bases. Germline values: CDR1 LNHDA, CDR2 SQIVND (reference sequence). CDR3 length equals 15 residues. V lost 4 bases, J lost 3 bases, and 3 bases stayed unmatched.

This clone was seen once. The genes are TRBV25-1 and TRBJ1-1, with 10 bases fitting TRBD1. CDR3 length: 17 residues. Germline trimming cut 7 bases from V and 0 bases from J; bases unmatched to any gene: 11. Germline V CDR1 and CDR2: MGHDK, SYGVNS. The CDR3 loop reads CASTNGGGTGVNTEAFF. CDR3 DNA: TGTGCCAGCACCAATGGGGGAGGGACAGGGGTGAACACTGAAGCTTTCTTT.

The CDR3 loop is CASSLFGQVATNEKLFF. CDR3 coding DNA: TGTGCCAGCAGTTTATTCGGACAGGTTGCAACTAATGAAAAACTGTTTTTT. The rearrangement joins TRBV28 to TRBJ1-4, with 7 positions matching TRBD1. The CDR3 is 17 residues long. Germline-derived CDR1 and CDR2 are MDHEN and SYDVKM. The V gene end was trimmed by 1 base and the J gene end by 0 bases; junction bases not matched to a gene: 5.

The chain carries TRBV15 and TRBJ1-6, with a possible D match to TRBD1 (6 bases). CDR3 length: 17 residues. Deletions cut 5 bases from V and 7 bases from J, with 21 bases between. Germline CDR1 and CDR2: LNHNV and YYDKDF (reference sequence). The CDR3 DNA is TGTGCCACCAGCGGGGAATATCCGGGACAATCGAATTCACCCCTCCACTTT. It encodes CATSGEYPGQSNSPLHF. Drawing the rest from reference TRBV15 and TRBJ1-6, the complete variable domain is DAMVIQNPRYQVTQFGKPVTLSCSQTLNHNVMYWYQQKSSQAPKLLFHYYDKDFNNEADTPDNFQSRRPNTSFCFLDIRSPGLGDTAMYLCATSGEYPGQSNSPLHFGNGTRLTVT.

The V gene is TRBV5-1, the J gene TRBJ2-7, with 8 bases aligning to TRBD2. Germline CDR1 SGHRS, CDR2 YFSETQ. The CDR3 is 14 amino acids. Trimming removed 1 base from V and 2 bases from J; junction bases left unmatched: 2. CDR3 amino acids: CASSLRRGAYEQYF. The CDR3 nucleotides read TGCGCCAGCAGCTTGAGGCGGGGGGCCTACGAGCAGTACTTC.

The chain links TRBV10-3 to TRBJ1-2; 10 nucleotides align to TRBD1. The CDR3 has 14 residues. Unmatched junction bases numbered 5, after V lost 6 bases and J lost 4 bases. Germline-derived CDR1 and CDR2 are ENHRY and SYGVKD. The CDR3: CAIRGTGDPYGYTF. The CDR3 DNA reads as TGTGCCATCAGGGGGACAGGGGATCCCTATGGCTACACCTTC.

The CDR3 here is CASSFQDSPLHF. The CDR3, as DNA: TGTGCCAGCAGCTTCCAGGATTCACCCCTCCACTTT. The chain has TRBV7-2 and TRBJ1-6, with D unresolved. Germline V gene data show CDR1 as SGHTA and CDR2 as FQGNSA. Deletions cut 3 bases from V and 8 bases from J, with 5 bases between. The CDR3 spans 12 residues.

The V and J genes are TRBV28 and TRBJ1-2, with D maybe TRBD1 (5 bases). Germline CDR1 and CDR2: MDHEN and SYDVKM. Trimming took off 5 bases at V and 3 bases at J, with 16 bases between the two ends. The CDR3 loop spans 15 amino acids. CDR3 bases: TGTGCCAGCAGTCGTCGGTATCGGGGGTACTATGGCTACACCTTC. This sequence encodes CASSRRYRGYYGYTF.

This chain links TRBV5-1 with TRBJ2-3, with 10 positions matching TRBD2. This CDR3 region has 16 residues. CDR1 is SGHRS, CDR2 YFSETQ, per germline. After removal of 0 bases from V and 1 base from J, the junction contained 2 bases not matched to a gene. For the CDR3, the DNA is TGCGCCAGCAGCTTGGGCGGGACTAGCGGCACAGATACGCAGTATTTT. It yields the protein CASSLGGTSGTDTQYF.

This clone was observed a handful of times. The chain employs TRBV27 and TRBJ1-2; maybe TRBD1 (6 bases). V lost 6 bases and J 4 bases, leaving 9 bases between the germline ends. The CDR3 is 12 residues long. Germline CDR1 reads MNHEY; CDR2 reads SMNVEV (reference sequence). As DNA, the CDR3 is TGTGCCAGCAGGGACAGTCCCTATGGCTACACCTTC. This sequence encodes CASRDSPYGYTF.

The sample holds one count of this clone. The V call is TRBV9, the J call TRBJ1-2; a possible D gene is TRBD1 (5 bases). Trimming removed 0 bases from V and 2 bases from J, with 8 bases in between. From germline, CDR1 is SGDLS and CDR2 YYNGEE. The CDR3 is 14 amino acids. This CDR3 is CASSVEAGNYGYTF. CDR3 bases: TGTGCCAGCAGCGTAGAGGCAGGGAACTATGGCTACACCTTC.

The chain recombines TRBV5-1 with TRBJ2-7, with a possible D match to TRBD2 (6 bases). V lost 0 bases, J lost 3 bases, and 10 bases lay in between. Germline V gene sequence: CDR1 SGHRS, CDR2 YFSETQ. The CDR3 extends over 14 amino acids. CDR3 amino acids: CASSLDQGGYEQYF. The CDR3, as DNA: TGCGCCAGCAGCTTGGACCAGGGAGGCTACGAGCAGTACTTC. The full variable domain, rest sourced from reference TRBV5-1 and TRBJ2-7, is KAGVTQTPRYLIKTRGQQVTLSCSPISGHRSVSWYQQTPGQGLQFLFEYFSETQRNKGNFPGRFSGRQFSNSRSEMNVSTLELGDSALYLCASSLDQGGYEQYFGPGTRLTVT.

This chain uses TRBV9 with TRBJ2-3; 7 bases fit TRBD1. The V gene's germline CDR1 is SGDLS and CDR2 YYNGEE. The CDR3 sequence is 15 residues long. The ends lost 7 bases at V and 9 bases at J; junction bases unmatched: 17. CDR3 residues: CASSQGLQGLGTQYF. CDR3 coding DNA: TGTGCCAGCTCTCAGGGTCTACAGGGGTTGGGAACGCAGTATTTT.

This chain links TRBV5-6 with TRBJ2-1, with 10 bases that match TRBD2. The V gene's germline CDR1 is SGHDT and CDR2 YYEEEE. V gave up 5 bases and J gave up 3 bases; unmatched junction bases: 5. The CDR3 consists of 15 residues. CDR3 coding DNA: TGTGCCAGCAGAGCGAGACTAGCGGGCTACAATGAGCAGTTCTTC. Protein: CASRARLAGYNEQFF.

J is TRBJ1-4 and V is TRBV27; 8 nucleotides agree with TRBD1. Germline V gene data show CDR1 as MNHEY and CDR2 as SMNVEV (reference sequence). This CDR3 region has 16 residues. V lost 6 bases, J lost 8 bases, and 14 bases stayed unmatched. CDR3 residues: CASSGLRTGRSEKLFF. The CDR3 region has the DNA TGTGCCAGCAGCGGGCTCCGGACAGGGAGATCGGAAAAACTGTTTTTT.

Here the CDR3 reads CASSVVSYGYTF. CDR3 nucleotide sequence: TGTGCCAGCAGCGTAGTGAGCTATGGCTACACCTTC. The rearrangement links TRBV28 to TRBJ1-2; no reliable D call. The CDR3 is made up of 12 amino acids. V was cut by 6 bases and J by 4 bases, with 9 bases left in between. Germline CDR1 and CDR2: MDHEN and SYDVKM.

The chain employs TRBV6-5 and TRBJ1-2, with D tentatively TRBD1 (5 bases). Trimming removed 6 bases from V and 7 bases from J, with 9 bases in between. Germline values: CDR1 MNHEY, CDR2 SVGAGI. This CDR3 is 11 amino acids long. CDR3 coding DNA: TGTGCCAGCAGAGGAGGGGCTGGCTACACCTTC. Protein product: CASRGGAGYTF.

This chain connects TRBV6-1 to TRBJ1-1; perhaps TRBD1 as D (5 bases). The CDR3 has 14 amino acids. Trimming took off 1 base at V and 11 bases at J, with 17 bases between the two ends. Germline-derived CDR1 and CDR2 are MNHNS and SASEGT. CDR3 in amino acids: CASSEVGGSLTAFF. CDR3 bases: TGTGCCAGCAGTGAAGTTGGGGGGTCCCTAACGGCTTTCTTT.

The chain combines TRBV9 with TRBJ2-1; a possible D gene is TRBD2 (6 bases). The CDR3 sequence is 16 residues long. The ends were cut back, 0 bases at V and 0 bases at J, with 10 bases in the middle. In germline, CDR1 is SGDLS, CDR2 YYNGEE. The CDR3 coding sequence is TGTGCCAGCAGCGTAGCTATGGAGGGCTCCTACAATGAGCAGTTCTTC. As protein: CASSVAMEGSYNEQFF.

The V and J genes are TRBV7-2 and TRBJ2-2; D is perhaps TRBD2 (6 bases). From germline, CDR1 is SGHTA and CDR2 FQGNSA. The CDR3 spans 14 residues. V was shortened by 10 bases and J by 2 bases, with 14 bases between the two germline ends. As DNA, the CDR3 is TGTGCCAACACCCTTAGCGGAAACACCGGGGAGCTGTTTTTT. It encodes CANTLSGNTGELFF.

The J gene is TRBJ1-1, the V gene TRBV5-1; 7 positions match TRBD1. The CDR3 is made up of 15 amino acids. CDR1 SGHRS and CDR2 YFSETQ come from the germline V gene. V lost 0 bases, J lost 2 bases, and 4 bases stayed unmatched. This CDR3 reads CASSLAGTDNTEAFF. CDR3 bases: TGCGCCAGCAGCTTGGCAGGGACAGATAACACTGAAGCTTTCTTT.